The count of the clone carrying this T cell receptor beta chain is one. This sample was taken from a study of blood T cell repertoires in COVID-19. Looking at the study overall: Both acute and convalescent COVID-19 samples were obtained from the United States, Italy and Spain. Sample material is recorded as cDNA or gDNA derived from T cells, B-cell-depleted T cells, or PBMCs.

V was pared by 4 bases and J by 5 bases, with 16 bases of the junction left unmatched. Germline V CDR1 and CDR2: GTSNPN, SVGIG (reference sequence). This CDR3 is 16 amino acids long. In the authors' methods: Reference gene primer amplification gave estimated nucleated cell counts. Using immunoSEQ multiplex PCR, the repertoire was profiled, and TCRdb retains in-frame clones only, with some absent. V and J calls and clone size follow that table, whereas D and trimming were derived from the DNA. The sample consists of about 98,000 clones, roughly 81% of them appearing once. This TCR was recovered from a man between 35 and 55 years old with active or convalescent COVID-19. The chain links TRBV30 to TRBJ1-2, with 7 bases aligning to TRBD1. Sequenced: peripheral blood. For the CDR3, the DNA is TGTGCCTGGACCCCCTACACCGGGACAGCGACTTATGGCTACACCTTC. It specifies CAWTPYTGTATYGYTF.